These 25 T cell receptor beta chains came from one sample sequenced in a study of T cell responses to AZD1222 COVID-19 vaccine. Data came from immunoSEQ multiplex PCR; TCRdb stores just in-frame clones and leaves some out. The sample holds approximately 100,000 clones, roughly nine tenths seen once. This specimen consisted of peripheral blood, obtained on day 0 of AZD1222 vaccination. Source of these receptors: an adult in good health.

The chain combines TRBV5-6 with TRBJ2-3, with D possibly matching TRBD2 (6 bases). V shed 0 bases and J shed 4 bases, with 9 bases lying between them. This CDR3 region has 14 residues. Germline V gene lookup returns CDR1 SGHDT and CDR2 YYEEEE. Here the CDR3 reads CASSLVGTPDTQYF. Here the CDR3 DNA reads TGTGCCAGCAGCTTGGTGGGGACTCCAGATACGCAGTATTTT.

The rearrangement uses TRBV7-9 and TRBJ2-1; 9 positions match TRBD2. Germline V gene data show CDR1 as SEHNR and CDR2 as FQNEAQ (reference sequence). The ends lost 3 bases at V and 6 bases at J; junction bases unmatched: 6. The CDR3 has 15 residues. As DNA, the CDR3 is TGTGCCAGCAGCTTCACGGCGGGAGGGATCAATGAGCAGTTCTTC. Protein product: CASSFTAGGINEQFF.

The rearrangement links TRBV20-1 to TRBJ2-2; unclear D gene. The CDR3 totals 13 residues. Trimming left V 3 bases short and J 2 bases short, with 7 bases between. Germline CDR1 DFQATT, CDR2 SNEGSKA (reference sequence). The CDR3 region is CSASDVNTGELFF. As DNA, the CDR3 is TGCAGTGCTAGTGACGTCAACACCGGGGAGCTGTTTTTT.

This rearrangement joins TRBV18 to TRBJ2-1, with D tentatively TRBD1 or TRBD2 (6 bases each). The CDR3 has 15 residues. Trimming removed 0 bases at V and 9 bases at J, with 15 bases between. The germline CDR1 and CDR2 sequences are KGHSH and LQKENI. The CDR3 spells CASSPPTGAPGEQFF. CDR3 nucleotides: TGTGCCAGCTCACCACCGACGGGGGCCCCCGGTGAGCAGTTCTTC.

In DNA, the CDR3 is TGTGCCAGCAGTGTAGCGGGATCCAACAATGAGCAGTTCTTC. Translating gives CASSVAGSNNEQFF. The chain uses TRBV27 and TRBJ2-1, with 8 bases identical to TRBD2. The CDR3 loop spans 14 amino acids. Per the germline V gene, CDR1 is MNHEY and CDR2 is SMNVEV (reference sequence). J was trimmed by 5 bases and V by 5 bases; bases with no gene match: 5.

The CDR3 DNA sequence: TGTGCCAGCTCACCAGAAGGAACTAGCGGGGCCTTAGATACGCAGTATTTT. Translation: CASSPEGTSGALDTQYF. V is TRBV18 and J is TRBJ2-3, with TRBD2 identical over 10 bases. The junction had 10 bases not matched to a gene; V was cut back by 2 bases and J by 5 bases. CDR3 length equals 17 residues. Germline V gene data show CDR1 as KGHSH and CDR2 as LQKENI.

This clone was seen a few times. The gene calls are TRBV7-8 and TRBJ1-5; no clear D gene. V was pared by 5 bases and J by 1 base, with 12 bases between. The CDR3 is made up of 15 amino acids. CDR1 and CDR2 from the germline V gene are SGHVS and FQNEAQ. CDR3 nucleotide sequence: TGTGCCAGCAGCCCGGACCGCCTGAGCAATCAGCCCCAGCATTTT. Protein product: CASSPDRLSNQPQHF.

CDR3 DNA: TGTGCCAGCAGCCAAGATACCTCAGGGGGCGGAAGGGATACGCAGTATTTT. Its protein product is CASSQDTSGGGRDTQYF. This chain joins TRBV3-1 (or the pseudogene TRBV3-2) and TRBJ2-3, with 8 positions matching TRBD1. J gave up 6 bases and V 0 bases, and 11 bases lay outside the gene matches. Germline values: CDR1 LGHDT, CDR2 YNNKEL (reference sequence). CDR3 length: 17 amino acids.

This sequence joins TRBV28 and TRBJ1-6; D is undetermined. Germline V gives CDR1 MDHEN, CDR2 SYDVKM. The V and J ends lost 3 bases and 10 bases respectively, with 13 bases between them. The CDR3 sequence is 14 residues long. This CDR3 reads CASSLEPSRSPLHF. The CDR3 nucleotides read TGTGCCAGCAGTTTGGAGCCCTCTCGATCACCCCTCCACTTT. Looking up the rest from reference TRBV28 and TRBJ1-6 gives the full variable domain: DVKVTQSSRYLVKRTGEKVFLECVQDMDHENMFWYRQDPGLGLRLIYFSYDVKMKEKGDIPEGYSVSREKKERFSLILESASTNQTSMYLCASSLEPSRSPLHFGNGTRLTVT.

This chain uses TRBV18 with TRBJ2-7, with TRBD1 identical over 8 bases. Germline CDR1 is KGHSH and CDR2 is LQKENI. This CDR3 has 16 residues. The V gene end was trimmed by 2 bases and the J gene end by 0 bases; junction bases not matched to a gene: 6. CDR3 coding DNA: TGTGCCAGCTCACCAGGTGGGCAGGGGGCCTCCTACGAGCAGTACTTC. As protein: CASSPGGQGASYEQYF.

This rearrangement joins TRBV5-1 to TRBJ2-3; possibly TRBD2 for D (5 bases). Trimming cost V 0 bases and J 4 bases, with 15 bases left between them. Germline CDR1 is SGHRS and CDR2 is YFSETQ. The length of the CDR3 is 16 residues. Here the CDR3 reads CASSLEVGGGPDTQYF. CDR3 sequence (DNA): TGCGCCAGCAGCTTGGAAGTCGGCGGCGGGCCAGATACGCAGTATTTT.

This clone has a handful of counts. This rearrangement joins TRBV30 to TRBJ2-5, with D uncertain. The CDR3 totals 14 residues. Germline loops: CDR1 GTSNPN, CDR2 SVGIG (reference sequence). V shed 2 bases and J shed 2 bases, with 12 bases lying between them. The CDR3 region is CAWSSGRQQETQYF. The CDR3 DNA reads TGTGCCTGGAGTTCTGGCAGGCAACAAGAGACCCAGTACTTC. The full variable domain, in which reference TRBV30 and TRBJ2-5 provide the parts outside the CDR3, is SQTIHQWPATLVQPVGSPLSLECTVEGTSNPNLYWYRQAAGRGLQLLFYSVGIGQISSEVPQNLSASRPQDRQFILSSKKLLLSDSGFYLCAWSSGRQQETQYFGPGTRLLVL.

Here the CDR3 reads CAISEDGRNSPLHF. The CDR3 DNA reads as TGTGCCATCAGTGAGGACGGACGTAATTCACCCCTCCACTTT. The chain recombines TRBV10-3 with TRBJ1-6; D gene uncertain. The CDR3 has 14 amino acids. The germline CDR1 and CDR2 sequences are ENHRY and SYGVKD. Trimming shortened V by 2 bases and J by 6 bases, and 8 bases separated the two germline ends.

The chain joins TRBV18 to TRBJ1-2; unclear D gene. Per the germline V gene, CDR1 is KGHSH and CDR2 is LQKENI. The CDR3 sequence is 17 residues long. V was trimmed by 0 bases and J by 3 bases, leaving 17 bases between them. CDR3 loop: CASSPPSWASRDYGYTF. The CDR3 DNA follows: TGTGCCAGCTCACCACCGTCTTGGGCCTCGAGGGACTATGGCTACACCTTC. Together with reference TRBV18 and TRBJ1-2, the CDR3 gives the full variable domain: NAGVMQNPRHLVRRRGQEARLRCSPMKGHSHVYWYRQLPEEGLKFMVYLQKENIIDESGMPKERFSAEFPKEGPSILRIQQVVRGDSAAYFCASSPPSWASRDYGYTFGSGTRLTVV.

The CDR3 loop reads CASSLLNTGELFF. The CDR3 region has the DNA TGTGCCAGCAGTTTATTGAACACCGGGGAGCTGTTTTTT. The V gene is TRBV28, the J gene TRBJ2-2; D gene uncertain. Trimming removed 1 base at V and 1 base at J, with 1 base between. Germline assignment: CDR1 MDHEN and CDR2 SYDVKM. This CDR3 has 13 amino acids. The whole variable domain, remainder taken from reference TRBV28 and TRBJ2-2, is DVKVTQSSRYLVKRTGEKVFLECVQDMDHENMFWYRQDPGLGLRLIYFSYDVKMKEKGDIPEGYSVSREKKERFSLILESASTNQTSMYLCASSLLNTGELFFGEGSRLTVL.

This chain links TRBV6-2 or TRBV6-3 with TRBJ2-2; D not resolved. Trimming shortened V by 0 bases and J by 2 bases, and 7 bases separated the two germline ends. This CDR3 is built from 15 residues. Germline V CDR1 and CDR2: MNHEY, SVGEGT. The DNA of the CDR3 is TGTGCCAGCAGTTACTCTGAAGCAAACACCGGGGAGCTGTTTTTT. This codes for CASSYSEANTGELFF.

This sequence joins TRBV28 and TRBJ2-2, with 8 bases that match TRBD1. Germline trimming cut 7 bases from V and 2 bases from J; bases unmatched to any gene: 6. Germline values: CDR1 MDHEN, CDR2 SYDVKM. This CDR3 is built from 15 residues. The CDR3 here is CASTGDRFNTGELFF. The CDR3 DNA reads TGTGCCAGCACCGGGGACAGGTTCAACACCGGGGAGCTGTTTTTT.

This CDR3 is CSASFGGNYGYTF. DNA for the CDR3: TGCAGTGCTAGTTTTGGAGGGAACTATGGCTACACCTTC. This chain joins TRBV20-1 and TRBJ1-2; D is undetermined. The CDR3 loop spans 13 amino acids. Germline values: CDR1 DFQATT, CDR2 SNEGSKA (reference sequence). V was cut by 3 bases and J by 2 bases, with 10 bases left in between.

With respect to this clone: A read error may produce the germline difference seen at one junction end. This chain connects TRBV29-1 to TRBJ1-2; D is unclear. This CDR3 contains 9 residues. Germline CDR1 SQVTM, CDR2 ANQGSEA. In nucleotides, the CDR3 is TGCAGCGTTGACGGGGAGCAGGTCTTC. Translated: CSVDGEQVF.

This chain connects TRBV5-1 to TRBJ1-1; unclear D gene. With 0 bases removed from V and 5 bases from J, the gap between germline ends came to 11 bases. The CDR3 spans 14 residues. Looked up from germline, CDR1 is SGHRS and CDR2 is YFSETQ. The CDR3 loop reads CASSLDLRWTEAFF. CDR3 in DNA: TGCGCCAGCAGCTTGGATCTCAGGTGGACTGAAGCTTTCTTT.

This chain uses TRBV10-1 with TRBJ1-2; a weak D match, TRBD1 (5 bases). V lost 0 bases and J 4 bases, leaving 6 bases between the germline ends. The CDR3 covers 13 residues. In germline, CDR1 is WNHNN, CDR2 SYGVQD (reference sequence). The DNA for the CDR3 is TGCGCCAGCAGTGAGTCGGGGGGCTATGGCTACACCTTC. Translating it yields CASSESGGYGYTF.

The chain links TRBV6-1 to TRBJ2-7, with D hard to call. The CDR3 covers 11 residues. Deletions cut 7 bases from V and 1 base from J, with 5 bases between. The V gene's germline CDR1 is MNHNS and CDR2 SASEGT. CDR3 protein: CASKGSYEQYF. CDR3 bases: TGTGCCAGCAAAGGGTCCTACGAGCAGTACTTC.

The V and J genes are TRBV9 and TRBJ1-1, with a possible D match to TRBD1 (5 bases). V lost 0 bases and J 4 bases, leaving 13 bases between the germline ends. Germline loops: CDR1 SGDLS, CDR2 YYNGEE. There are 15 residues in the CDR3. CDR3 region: CASSVDEGRITEAFF. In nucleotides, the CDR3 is TGTGCCAGCAGCGTAGATGAGGGGAGAATCACTGAAGCTTTCTTT.

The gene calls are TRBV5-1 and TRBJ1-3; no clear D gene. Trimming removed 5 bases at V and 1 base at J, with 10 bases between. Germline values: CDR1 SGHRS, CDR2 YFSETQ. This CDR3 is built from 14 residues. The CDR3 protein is CASRGSESGNTIYF. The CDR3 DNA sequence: TGCGCCAGCAGGGGGTCAGAGTCTGGAAACACCATATATTTT. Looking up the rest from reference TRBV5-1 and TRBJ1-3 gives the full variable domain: KAGVTQTPRYLIKTRGQQVTLSCSPISGHRSVSWYQQTPGQGLQFLFEYFSETQRNKGNFPGRFSGRQFSNSRSEMNVSTLELGDSALYLCASRGSESGNTIYFGEGSWLTVV.

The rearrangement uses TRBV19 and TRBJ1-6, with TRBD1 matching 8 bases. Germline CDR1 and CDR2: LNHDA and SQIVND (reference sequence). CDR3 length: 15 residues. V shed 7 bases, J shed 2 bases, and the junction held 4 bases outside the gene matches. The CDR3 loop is CASTPDRAYNSPLHF. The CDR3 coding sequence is TGTGCCAGTACCCCGGACAGGGCCTATAATTCACCCCTCCACTTT.